This T cell receptor (beta chain) emerged from a study of T-cell memory formation after mild COVID-19. This clonotype was observed many times. Antigen: not known. Overall study findings and caveats: Contracting CD4+ clones sat mainly in CM and EM; CD8+ in EMRA.

Libraries for TCRalpha and TCRbeta carried sample barcodes and unique molecular identifiers via 5'RACE. TCRdb itself ran the 5' RACE reads through MiXCR, one entry per CDR3 protein. The sample contains about 310,000 distinct CDR3 sequences, about 16% of which appear only once. The CDR3 contains 16 residues. Trimming stripped 5 bases from V and 6 bases from J, with 19 bases between. Sequenced sample: PBMCs or a T cell subset sorted from them (not recorded which). This TCR came from a man between 18 and 29 years old who had mild COVID-19 (a few samples of this study predate the infection). Cell type and time point are not known. This chain links TRBV12-3 or TRBV12-4 with TRBJ1-4; D unresolved. The CDR3 DNA follows: TGTGCCAGCAGTCCACCCAAGGGAGTTCAGTATGAAAAACTGTTTTTT. Protein product: CASSPPKGVQYEKLFF.